Each of the 11 T cell receptor beta chains below was sequenced from the same sample in a study of blood T cell repertoires in COVID-19. Assay: immunoSEQ multiplex PCR; the TCRdb copy retains only in-frame clones and omits some. The table includes 200,000 to 250,000 clones, around 80% detected once. Sequenced sample: PBMCs or T cells enriched from blood (not recorded which). The source of these receptors is a man aged 40-49 years who had recovered from COVID-19.

The rearrangement links TRBV2 to TRBJ1-4, with D perhaps matching TRBD1 (6 bases). Germline assignment: CDR1 SNHLY and CDR2 FYNNEI. V shed 5 bases and J shed 2 bases, with 9 bases lying between them. The CDR3 is made up of 14 amino acids. CDR3 sequence reads: CASSQGRTNEKLFF. In DNA form, the CDR3 reads TGTGCCAGCAGTCAGGGGCGGACTAATGAAAAACTGTTTTTT. The full variable domain, its missing parts supplied by reference TRBV2 and TRBJ1-4, is EPEVTQTPSHQVTQMGQEVILRCVPISNHLYFYWYRQILGQKVEFLVSFYNNEISEKSEIFDDQFSVERPDGSNFTLKIRSTKLEDSAMYFCASSQGRTNEKLFFGSGTQLSVL.

This chain joins TRBV7-9 and TRBJ1-6, with D perhaps TRBD1 (5 bases). The CDR3 spans 14 residues. Trimming cost V 4 bases and J 6 bases, with 10 bases left between them. CDR1 and CDR2 (germline): SEHNR, FQNEAQ (reference sequence). The CDR3 reads CASSSIQGNSPLHF. The CDR3 nucleotides are TGTGCCAGCAGCTCAATCCAGGGTAATTCACCCCTCCACTTT. The full variable domain, rest sourced from reference TRBV7-9 and TRBJ1-6, is DTGVSQNPRHKITKRGQNVTFRCDPISEHNRLYWYRQTLGQGPEFLTYFQNEAQLEKSRLLSDRFSAERPKGSFSTLEIQRTEQGDSAMYLCASSSIQGNSPLHFGNGTRLTVT.

The table lists this clone with a few counts. CDR3 nucleotide sequence: TGTGCCAGCTCCCCTTATAAGGCAGGGGGCGATGAAAAACTGTTTTTT. It encodes CASSPYKAGGDEKLFF. The rearrangement joins TRBV18 to TRBJ1-4, with TRBD1 identical over 8 bases. The CDR3 covers 16 residues. Germline V gives CDR1 KGHSH, CDR2 LQKENI. With V trimmed by 6 bases and J by 6 bases, 12 bases remained unmatched.

The genes are TRBV5-5 and TRBJ2-7; D ambiguous. This CDR3 has 14 amino acids. The V gene lost 2 bases and the J gene lost 0 bases, with 9 bases spanning the gap. CDR1 SGHKS and CDR2 YYEKEE come from the germline V gene (reference sequence). CDR3 protein: CASSFIVSSYEQYF. The CDR3 DNA sequence: TGTGCCAGCAGCTTCATTGTGAGCTCCTACGAGCAGTACTTC.

The chain links TRBV6-2 or TRBV6-3 to TRBJ1-1; D is ambiguous. The CDR3 runs to 13 residues. CDR1 is MNHEY, CDR2 SVGEGT, per germline. V gave up 4 bases and J gave up 3 bases, with 9 bases separating them. Written as DNA, the CDR3 is TGTGCCAGCAGTTCCGACACCTACACTGAAGCTTTCTTT. It specifies CASSSDTYTEAFF.

This clone has a handful of counts. The V call is TRBV28, the J call TRBJ2-2; perhaps TRBD2 as D (5 bases). Germline loops: CDR1 MDHEN, CDR2 SYDVKM. This CDR3 is 17 amino acids long. Between the trimmed V and J ends, which lost 6 bases and 3 bases, there was a span of 20 bases. CDR3 protein: CASSIPAATADTGELFF. The CDR3 DNA sequence: TGTGCCAGCAGCATACCGGCGGCCACAGCGGACACCGGGGAGCTGTTTTTT.

The chain has TRBV5-4 and TRBJ2-7; weak D call: TRBD1 (6 bases). CDR1 and CDR2 (germline): SGHNT, YYREEE (reference sequence). The CDR3 contains 15 residues. With 1 base removed from V and 7 bases from J, the gap between germline ends came to 18 bases. The CDR3 region has the DNA TGTGCCAGCAGCTTGACAGGGTTAGGGGGTCGAGAGCAGTACTTC. Its translation is CASSLTGLGGREQYF. The whole variable domain, filled in from reference TRBV5-4 and TRBJ2-7, reads ETGVTQSPTHLIKTRGQQVTLRCSSQSGHNTVSWYQQALGQGPQFIFQYYREEENGRGNFPPRFSGLQFPNYSSELNVNALELDDSALYLCASSLTGLGGREQYFGPGTRLTVT.

In this sample, this clone turned up a few times. The J gene is TRBJ2-7, the V gene TRBV19, with a possible D match to TRBD1 (6 bases). The CDR3 runs 14 residues. V lost 3 bases to trimming and J lost 2 bases, with 11 bases between them. From germline, CDR1 is LNHDA and CDR2 SQIVND (reference sequence). The CDR3 protein is CASSIQGGTYEQYF. The DNA of the CDR3 is TGTGCCAGTAGTATTCAAGGGGGAACCTACGAGCAGTACTTC.

V is TRBV6-1 and J is TRBJ1-1; TRBD1 might be the D (5 bases). Germline CDR1 and CDR2: MNHNS and SASEGT. The CDR3 is made up of 14 amino acids. Trimming pared 2 bases from V and 2 bases from J, leaving 9 bases between. CDR3 bases: TGTGCCAGCAGTGAACCAGGGCTAAACACTGAAGCTTTCTTT. The encoded protein is CASSEPGLNTEAFF.

In this sample, this clone turned up a few times. The rearrangement uses TRBV30 and TRBJ1-3; no firm D call. The CDR3 length is 16 residues. The V gene lost 2 bases and the J gene lost 0 bases, with 14 bases spanning the gap. Germline V gives CDR1 GTSNPN, CDR2 SVGIG (reference sequence). CDR3 residues: CAWSTAVEISGNTIYF. The CDR3 bases are TGTGCCTGGAGTACCGCGGTGGAGATCTCTGGAAACACCATATATTTT.

Only a few counts were recorded for this clone. The chain uses TRBV5-4 and TRBJ2-3; 8 nucleotides align to TRBD2. Losses at the gene ends were 4 bases for V and 4 bases for J; bases not matched to a gene: 5. Germline V gene data show CDR1 as SGHNT and CDR2 as YYREEE (reference sequence). This CDR3 contains 14 residues. The DNA for the CDR3 is TGTGCCAGCAGCGACGGGGGGGCCGCAGATACGCAGTATTTT. It specifies CASSDGGAADTQYF.